This T cell receptor (beta chain) comes out of a study of shared clonotypes between healthy human individuals. The CDR3 loop spans 15 amino acids. From germline, CDR1 is SGHDT and CDR2 YYEEEE. Trimming removed 1 base at V and 4 bases at J, with 11 bases between. Method: immunoSEQ multiplex PCR; TCRdb's copy keeps in-frame clones and lacks some. The repertoire holds more than 550,000 clones, with roughly 91% as singletons. The chain joins TRBV5-6 to TRBJ2-2; a weak D match, TRBD2 (5 bases). This TCR was sampled from a man aged 18 to 29 in good health. Some clones in this sample may be carry-over from other donors' samples. Sequenced: memory CD8+ T cells from PBMCs. Subset: CD45RO+ cells pooled with CCR7-negative TemRA cells. The CDR3 is CASSLTQDSTGELFF. CDR3 nucleotide sequence: TGTGCCAGCAGCTTGACCCAGGACTCCACCGGGGAGCTGTTTTTT.